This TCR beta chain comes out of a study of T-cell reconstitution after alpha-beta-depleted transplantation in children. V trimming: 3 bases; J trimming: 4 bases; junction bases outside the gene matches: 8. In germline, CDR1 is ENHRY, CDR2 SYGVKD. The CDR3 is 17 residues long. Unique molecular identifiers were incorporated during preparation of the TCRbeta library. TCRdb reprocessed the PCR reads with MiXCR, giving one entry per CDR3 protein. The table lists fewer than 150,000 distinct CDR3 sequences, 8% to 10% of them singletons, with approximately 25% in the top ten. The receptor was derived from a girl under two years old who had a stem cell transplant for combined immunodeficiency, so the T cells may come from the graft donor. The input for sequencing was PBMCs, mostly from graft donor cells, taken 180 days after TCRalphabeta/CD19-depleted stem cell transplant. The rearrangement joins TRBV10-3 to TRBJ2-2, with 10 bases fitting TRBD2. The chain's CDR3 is CAISETLAGRGTGELFF. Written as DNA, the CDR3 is TGTGCCATCAGTGAAACACTAGCGGGGCGCGGCACCGGGGAGCTGTTTTTT.